One sample yielded the 20 T cell receptor beta chains listed below, sequenced in a study of blood T cell repertoires in COVID-19 (dated by TCRdb to the early 2020s). Library generation was performed with the immunoSEQ multiplex PCR assay. TCRdb obtained this table from immuneACCESS and retained in-frame rearrangements with V and J assigned. These tables miss some clones; where compared with another copy, unresolved V genes account for less than half of the shortfall, and the remainder is unexplained. In this sample the table shows 100,000 to 120,000 clones, about 85% of which occur a single time. The ten largest clones capture about an eighth of the sample. Sequenced: peripheral blood. These receptors were obtained from a human donor in a cohort sampled during active COVID-19.

V and J are TRBV7-2 and TRBJ2-3; D is unresolved. The CDR3 length is 14 residues. Germline V gives CDR1 SGHTA, CDR2 FQGNSA. Trimming shortened V by 5 bases and J by 6 bases, and 15 bases separated the two germline ends. CDR3: CASSPGTSGDTQYF. The DNA for the CDR3 is TGTGCCAGCAGCCCCGGAACTTCCGGGGATACGCAGTATTTT.

The chain joins TRBV29-1 to TRBJ2-7, with TRBD2 identical over 8 bases. J was trimmed by 3 bases and V by 4 bases; bases with no gene match: 5. The CDR3 is made up of 13 amino acids. From germline, CDR1 is SQVTM and CDR2 ANQGSEA. CDR3 amino acids: CSVVPGGVYEQYF. For the CDR3, the DNA is TGCAGCGTTGTACCGGGGGGGGTCTACGAGCAGTACTTC.

The sample holds many counts of this clone. The chain joins TRBV5-4 to TRBJ2-2; TRBD2 matches at 12 bases. This CDR3 is built from 17 residues. CDR1 is SGHNT, CDR2 YYREEE, per germline (reference sequence). Losses at the gene ends were 4 bases for V and 1 base for J; bases not matched to a gene: 5. CDR3 bases: TGTGCCAGCAGCGGAACTAGCGGGGGGCTGAACACCGGGGAGCTGTTTTTT. It translates to CASSGTSGGLNTGELFF.

The chain recombines TRBV19 with TRBJ2-1; TRBD2 agrees at 11 bases. The CDR3 is 16 residues long. V gave up 7 bases and J gave up 8 bases; unmatched junction bases: 13. The germline V gene encodes CDR1 LNHDA and CDR2 SQIVND (reference sequence). The CDR3 sequence: CASTGIRLAGRYEQFF. In DNA, the CDR3 is TGTGCCAGTACCGGAATCAGACTAGCGGGGCGCTATGAGCAGTTCTTC.

The chain uses TRBV5-4 and TRBJ2-2; the D is unclear. This CDR3 spans 14 amino acids. The germline CDR1 and CDR2 sequences are SGHNT and YYREEE (reference sequence). The germline V and J ends were trimmed by 2 bases and 1 base, with 6 bases remaining between them. CDR3 nucleotides: TGTGCCAGCAGCTTTAGCAGGAACACCGGGGAGCTGTTTTTT. Encoded protein: CASSFSRNTGELFF.

This clone was seen a handful of times. J is TRBJ1-2 and V is TRBV7-2; 10 bases map to TRBD1. The CDR3 length is 14 residues. Trimming cost V 0 bases and J 7 bases; bases outside gene matches: 2. The germline CDR1 and CDR2 sequences are SGHTA and FQGNSA. As DNA, the CDR3 is TGTGCCAGCAGCTTAGCCGGGACAGGGGTTGGCTACACCTTC. Translated, it gives CASSLAGTGVGYTF.

This chain links TRBV7-8 with TRBJ1-6; no firm D call. V was clipped by 1 base and J by 0 bases, with 7 bases between them. CDR1 is SGHVS and CDR2 is FQNEAQ in the germline V gene. This CDR3 spans 16 amino acids. CDR3 sequence reads: CASSLDRSSYNSPLHF. The CDR3 DNA reads TGTGCCAGCAGCTTAGACAGAAGCTCCTATAATTCACCCCTCCACTTT.

V and J are TRBV7-2 and TRBJ2-1; 13 bases line up with TRBD2. V shed 5 bases, J shed 9 bases, and the junction held 7 bases outside the gene matches. The CDR3 spans 15 residues. Germline CDR1 and CDR2: SGHTA and FQGNSA. CDR3: CASSTTSGGAAEQFF. In DNA form, the CDR3 reads TGTGCCAGCAGCACTACTAGCGGGGGGGCCGCTGAGCAGTTCTTC.

The J gene is TRBJ1-2, the V gene TRBV6-5, with 10 positions matching TRBD1. J was trimmed by 3 bases and V by 6 bases; bases with no gene match: 7. CDR1 is MNHEY and CDR2 is SVGAGI in the germline V gene. The CDR3 covers 15 residues. The CDR3 loop is CASSMTGGSYYGYTF. Written as DNA, the CDR3 is TGTGCCAGCAGCATGACAGGGGGCTCCTACTATGGCTACACCTTC.

Written as DNA, the CDR3 is TGTGCCAGCAGCTTGGATCGACAGACAGGAAAACTGTTTTTT. Encoded protein: CASSLDRQTGKLFF. This chain connects TRBV5-5 to TRBJ1-4, with a possible D match to TRBD1 (6 bases). V lost 0 bases to trimming and J lost 10 bases, with 13 bases between them. Germline-derived CDR1 and CDR2 are SGHKS and YYEKEE (reference sequence). The CDR3 runs 14 residues.

V and J are TRBV29-1 and TRBJ2-1, with 10 bases identical to TRBD1. V trimming: 0 bases; J trimming: 8 bases; junction bases outside the gene matches: 10. Looked up from germline, CDR1 is SQVTM and CDR2 is ANQGSEA. The CDR3 runs 16 residues. As DNA, the CDR3 is TGCAGCGTTGAAGAAACTCCGGGACAGGGGTCCGATGAGCAGTTCTTC. Translation gives CSVEETPGQGSDEQFF.

The chain recombines TRBV12-3 or TRBV12-4 with TRBJ2-1; D remains unclear. V dropped 6 bases and J dropped 4 bases, with 7 bases sitting between them. This CDR3 contains 12 residues. CDR3 residues: CASRPSYNEQFF. In DNA, the CDR3 is TGTGCCAGCAGGCCCAGTTACAATGAGCAGTTCTTC.

This chain connects TRBV28 to TRBJ1-6; weak D call: TRBD1 (5 bases). The germline gives CDR1 MDHEN, CDR2 SYDVKM. V was pared by 2 bases and J by 6 bases, with 11 bases between. This CDR3 is built from 15 residues. Written as DNA, the CDR3 is TGTGCCAGCAGTTTAAGGGCAGGGATTAATTCACCCCTCCACTTT. It translates to CASSLRAGINSPLHF.

The chain carries TRBV6-8 and TRBJ1-1; 8 bases line up with TRBD1. V shed 4 bases, J shed 2 bases, and the junction held 12 bases outside the gene matches. Per germline, CDR1 MNHGY and CDR2 SAAAGT. The CDR3 runs 17 residues. This chain's CDR3 is CASSSPTGDCENTEAFF. The CDR3 DNA follows: TGTGCCAGCAGTTCGCCGACAGGGGATTGTGAAAACACTGAAGCTTTCTTT.

V is TRBV5-1 and J is TRBJ1-4; 8 bases line up with TRBD1. The CDR3 contains 14 residues. J gave up 6 bases and V 3 bases, and 4 bases lay outside the gene matches. Germline V lookup: CDR1 SGHRS, CDR2 YFSETQ. The CDR3 DNA sequence: TGCGCCAGCAGCTCCGGACAGGGATATGAAAAACTGTTTTTT. Protein product: CASSSGQGYEKLFF.

The V and J genes are TRBV6-1 and TRBJ1-2, with 8 nucleotides matching TRBD1. Looked up from germline, CDR1 is MNHNS and CDR2 is SASEGT. The CDR3 is 16 amino acids. V was pared by 2 bases and J by 8 bases, with 13 bases of the junction left unmatched. In DNA form, the CDR3 reads TGTGCCAGCAGTGAAAATTTCGGGACAGGCTATGGAGGCTACACCTTC. Its translation: CASSENFGTGYGGYTF.

The CDR3 nucleotides read TGTGCTAGTGGTTTAACATCGATGGGGGGGACACAAGGAAACACCATATATTTT. It is translated as CASGLTSMGGTQGNTIYF. This chain joins TRBV12-5 and TRBJ1-3; a weak D match, TRBD1 (6 bases). The CDR3 is made up of 18 amino acids. The V and J ends lost 3 bases and 4 bases respectively, with 22 bases between them. The germline CDR1 and CDR2 sequences are LGHNT and FRNRAP.

This clone was seen once. The J gene is TRBJ2-1, the V gene TRBV6-5; unclear D gene. Germline CDR1 is MNHEY and CDR2 is SVGAGI. The CDR3 has 15 residues. Trimming took 9 bases from V and 0 from J, leaving 15 bases between them. In DNA, the CDR3 is TGTGCCAGTAAACAGCAAATCAGCTCCTACAATGAGCAGTTCTTC. It specifies CASKQQISSYNEQFF.

This clone was seen just once. The chain uses TRBV7-2 and TRBJ1-1; D unclear. Germline CDR1 reads SGHTA; CDR2 reads FQGNSA. There are 16 residues in the CDR3. Trimming cost V 2 bases and J 0 bases, with 13 bases left between them. The CDR3 DNA reads TGTGCCAGCAGCTTACCTCCAGCGACCTTGAACACTGAAGCTTTCTTT. This sequence encodes CASSLPPATLNTEAFF. Full variable domain (outside the CDR3, taken from reference TRBV7-2 and TRBJ1-1): GAGVSQSPSNKVTEKGKDVELRCDPISGHTALYWYRQSLGQGLEFLIYFQGNSAPDKSGLPSDRFSAERTGGSVSTLTIQRTQQEDSAVYLCASSLPPATLNTEAFFGQGTRLTVV.

The V gene is TRBV24-1, the J gene TRBJ1-5, with D possibly being TRBD1 (5 bases). Germline assignment: CDR1 KGHDR and CDR2 SFDVKD. This CDR3 comprises 13 residues. Trimming shortened V by 6 bases and J by 9 bases, and 14 bases separated the two germline ends. The DNA of the CDR3 is TGTGCCACCAGTCCCCGGATCGGGGGGCCCCAGCATTTT. Its protein is CATSPRIGGPQHF.